The clone carrying this TCR beta chain was picked up a small number of times. Replicate PCRs were loaded with 250 to 300 ng DNA from unsorted PBMC, around 30,000 T cell genomes. Unsorted PBMC DNA sequencing spanned ten immunoSEQ deep assay plates. Some clones are missing from TCRdb's copy, which holds only in-frame ones; the method was immunoSEQ multiplex PCR. This table holds 400,000 to 600,000 clones, about 85% found once. These data are taken from a study of shared clonotypes between healthy human individuals. Turning to the study itself: Ranging from 18 to 49 in age, donors were a couple of women and three men.

Germline-derived CDR1 and CDR2 are LGHNA and YNFKEQ. With V trimmed by 1 base and J by 0 bases, 5 bases remained unmatched. This CDR3 contains 18 residues. The clonotype comes from a woman between 40 and 55 years old in good health. Some clones in this sample may be carry-over from other donors' samples. V gene TRBV4-2 combines with J gene TRBJ2-3; TRBD2 matches 12 bases. Sequenced input: PBMCs. CDR3 in DNA: TGTGCCAGCAGCCAAGCTCTAGCGGGAGGGCCTAGCACAGATACGCAGTATTTT. Protein sequence: CASSQALAGGPSTDTQYF.